The clone carrying this T cell receptor beta chain was counted between two and nine times. The data originate from a study of blood T cell repertoires in COVID-19. Repertoires were generated with immunoSEQ multiplex PCR, while TCRdb's copy carries only in-frame clones and drops some. The data contain 130,000 to 150,000 clones, around nine tenths of them singletons. Sequenced: PBMCs or T cells enriched from blood (not recorded which). The clonotype comes from a woman aged 30 to 39 with acute COVID-19.

The CDR3 sequence: CASRQSGRNYNEQFF. In DNA, the CDR3 is TGTGCCAGCAGACAAAGCGGGAGAAACTACAATGAGCAGTTCTTC. The chain has TRBV7-2 and TRBJ2-1; 8 bases fit TRBD2. Germline CDR1 reads SGHTA; CDR2 reads FQGNSA. CDR3 length equals 15 residues. Unmatched junction bases numbered 7, after V lost 6 bases and J lost 3 bases.